The 23 T cell receptor beta chains in this list originate from one sample, sequenced in a study of OX40 agonist ivuxolimab in advanced cancers. This table comes from immunoSEQ multiplex PCR, and its TCRdb copy is limited to in-frame clones, with some not included. The sample yields around 40,000 clones, around four fifths seen once. This specimen was CD4+ or CD8+ T cells sorted from blood, taken in a trial of the OX40 agonist ivuxolimab. The source is an adult with an advanced solid tumor such as melanoma, head and neck, liver or kidney cancer.

The genes are TRBV2 and TRBJ2-2; 11 bases agree with TRBD2. Germline CDR1 reads SNHLY; CDR2 reads FYNNEI. The CDR3 has 15 amino acids. V lost 8 bases and J lost 6; bases outside the gene matches: 8. The CDR3 nucleotides read TGTGCCAGCGACAATAGCGGGAGGGCGGCCGGGGAGCTGTTTTTT. It codes for CASDNSGRAAGELFF.

V and J are TRBV18 and TRBJ2-6, with 11 bases that match TRBD2. Germline-derived CDR1 and CDR2 are KGHSH and LQKENI. V was pared by 3 bases and J by 0 bases, with 10 bases of the junction left unmatched. The CDR3 is made up of 20 amino acids. CDR3 in amino acids: CASSPSTSGALGSGANVLTF. CDR3 nucleotides: TGTGCCAGCTCACCCTCGACTAGCGGGGCCCTGGGCTCTGGGGCCAACGTCCTGACTTTC.

The chain employs TRBV4-3 and TRBJ2-3; no clear D gene. This CDR3 has 17 residues. The germline V and J ends were trimmed by 0 bases and 6 bases, with 19 bases remaining between them. The germline V gene encodes CDR1 LGHNA and CDR2 YSLEER. Here the CDR3 DNA reads TGCGCCAGCAGCCAAGAACTGTCCCCTACCTTTGGGGATACGCAGTATTTT. Its translation is CASSQELSPTFGDTQYF.

This clone appeared a single time. The chain carries TRBV7-8 and TRBJ2-7; 10 nucleotides align to TRBD2. The V gene end was trimmed by 5 bases and the J gene end by 5 bases; junction bases not matched to a gene: 15. The CDR3 extends over 17 amino acids. In germline, CDR1 is SGHVS, CDR2 FQNEAQ. The CDR3 DNA is TGTGCCAGCAGCCTCATACCCCCCCGGACTAGCGGTCACGAGCAGTACTTC. It is translated as CASSLIPPRTSGHEQYF.

The chain employs TRBV28 and TRBJ1-4, with D uncertain. Germline values: CDR1 MDHEN, CDR2 SYDVKM. There are 14 residues in the CDR3. V lost 2 bases to trimming and J lost 8 bases, with 12 bases between them. The CDR3 DNA sequence: TGTGCCAGCAGTTTACAACAGCTCAGAGAAAAACTGTTTTTT. Translated, it gives CASSLQQLREKLFF.

This clone appeared once. The V and J genes are TRBV11-3 and TRBJ2-3; D is uncertain. Germline V gene data show CDR1 as SGHNT and CDR2 as YENEEA. The CDR3 runs 14 residues. Trimming took 0 bases from V and 2 from J, leaving 6 bases between them. CDR3 coding DNA: TGTGCCAGCAGCTTAGAGCCATTCACAGATACGCAGTATTTT. It specifies CASSLEPFTDTQYF.

This chain connects TRBV6-5 to TRBJ1-1, with D perhaps matching TRBD1 (6 bases). Germline CDR1 MNHEY, CDR2 SVGAGI. V was cut by 4 bases and J by 1 base, with 7 bases left in between. The CDR3 consists of 13 residues. This chain's CDR3 is CASSLTGNTEAFF. Written as DNA, the CDR3 is TGTGCCAGCAGTTTGACAGGGAACACTGAAGCTTTCTTT.

Of note for this clone: Other DNA sequences in this specimen translate into the identical CDR3. This chain connects TRBV5-1 to TRBJ1-4; D is unresolved. The CDR3 covers 13 residues. V gave up 0 bases and J gave up 6 bases, with 6 bases separating them. Germline assignment: CDR1 SGHRS and CDR2 YFSETQ. CDR3 in DNA: TGCGCCAGCAGCTTGGGGTCTGATGAAAAACTGTTTTTT. Amino acids: CASSLGSDEKLFF.

The chain links TRBV4-1 to TRBJ2-7; 11 bases fit TRBD2. The CDR3 contains 16 residues. Germline loops: CDR1 MGHRA, CDR2 YSYEKL. The ends lost 1 base at V and 5 bases at J; junction bases unmatched: 7. The CDR3 loop is CASSQGTSGWINEQYF. DNA of the CDR3: TGCGCCAGCAGCCAAGGGACTAGCGGGTGGATTAACGAGCAGTACTTC.

DNA of the CDR3: TGTGCCAGCAGCTTGGCACCGGGGGCCTACAATGAGCAGTTCTTC. The encoded protein is CASSLAPGAYNEQFF. The chain uses TRBV5-5 and TRBJ2-1; possibly TRBD2 for D (6 bases). Trimming left V 0 bases short and J 2 bases short, with 9 bases between. The CDR3 sequence is 15 residues long. In germline, CDR1 is SGHKS, CDR2 YYEKEE (reference sequence).

The CDR3 loop reads CASSPAGANVLTF. Here the CDR3 DNA reads TGTGCCAGCAGCCCAGCAGGGGCCAACGTCCTGACTTTC. The chain employs TRBV14 and TRBJ2-6; D gene unclear. V lost 4 bases and J 4 bases, leaving 5 bases between the germline ends. The CDR3 is 13 residues long. Germline V gene lookup returns CDR1 SGHDN and CDR2 FVKESK.

The V call is TRBV25-1, the J call TRBJ1-4; possibly TRBD1 for D (6 bases). CDR1 MGHDK and CDR2 SYGVNS come from the germline V gene. CDR3 length: 17 residues. V shed 1 base and J shed 4 bases, with 16 bases lying between them. The CDR3 DNA reads TGTGCCAGCAGTGAATGGGGTTCGGCCAGGGGTAATGAAAAACTGTTTTTT. This translates into CASSEWGSARGNEKLFF.

In this sample, this clone turned up once. The CDR3 region has the DNA TGTGCCAGCAGTTACTCCGCAGGGTCGGTGGGTGGCTACACCTTC. Amino acid sequence: CASSYSAGSVGGYTF. The J gene is TRBJ1-2, the V gene TRBV6-5; possibly TRBD1 for D (5 bases). Trimming left V 0 bases short and J 7 bases short, with 15 bases between. Germline V gene lookup returns CDR1 MNHEY and CDR2 SVGAGI. This CDR3 contains 15 residues.

This clone was recorded only once. The gene calls are TRBV19 and TRBJ2-7, with TRBD2 identical over 9 bases. The CDR3 consists of 15 residues. Per germline, CDR1 LNHDA and CDR2 SQIVND (reference sequence). J lost 6 bases, V lost 3 bases, and 9 bases had no gene match. The DNA for the CDR3 is TGTGCCAGTAGTATCCGGAGACTAGCGGTAGTCGAGCAGTACTTC. Protein product: CASSIRRLAVVEQYF.

The chain is built from TRBV6-5 and TRBJ1-5; D is unresolved. V was cut by 4 bases and J by 2 bases, with 15 bases left in between. The germline V gene encodes CDR1 MNHEY and CDR2 SVGAGI. The CDR3 is 16 residues long. This CDR3 is CASSSLGLWGNQPQHF. The CDR3, as DNA: TGTGCCAGCAGTTCCCTGGGGTTGTGGGGCAATCAGCCCCAGCATTTT.

CDR3 in amino acids: CATSPSGRHTDTQYF. The DNA of the CDR3 is TGTGCCACCAGCCCCAGCGGGAGGCACACAGATACGCAGTATTTT. The chain employs TRBV15 and TRBJ2-3; 9 bases line up with TRBD2. The CDR3 consists of 15 residues. Germline V lookup: CDR1 LNHNV, CDR2 YYDKDF (reference sequence). V lost 5 bases and J lost 2; bases outside the gene matches: 5.

The J gene is TRBJ2-7, the V gene TRBV10-2; 7 nucleotides agree with TRBD1. Germline-derived CDR1 and CDR2 are WSHSY and SAAADI. The CDR3 is made up of 15 amino acids. V was clipped by 2 bases and J by 7 bases; unmatched bases: 11. CDR3 coding DNA: TGCGCCAGCAGTGAGCCCAACCGGCAGGGGGAAGAGCAGTACTTC. It is translated as CASSEPNRQGEEQYF.

The CDR3 DNA reads as TGCGCCAGCAGCCAAGATCCGGGCGCTGGGGCCAACGTCCTGACTTTC. Translated: CASSQDPGAGANVLTF. The chain combines TRBV4-1 with TRBJ2-6; D is uncertain. Germline assignment: CDR1 MGHRA and CDR2 YSYEKL. The CDR3 is 16 amino acids. Trimming pared 0 bases from V and 2 bases from J, leaving 8 bases between.

This clone was recorded a few times. The genes are TRBV4-2 and TRBJ2-2; the D is unclear. Trimming took off 4 bases at V and 0 bases at J, with 9 bases between the two ends. This CDR3 is built from 15 residues. Germline lookup yields CDR1 LGHNA and CDR2 YNFKEQ. The CDR3 coding sequence is TGTGCCAGCAGCCCGTATCAGACGAACACCGGGGAGCTGTTTTTT. It specifies CASSPYQTNTGELFF.

This chain links TRBV25-1 with TRBJ2-3, with TRBD2 identical over 7 bases. Trimming cost V 6 bases and J 0 bases; bases outside gene matches: 3. CDR1 is MGHDK and CDR2 is SYGVNS in the germline V gene. The CDR3 totals 14 residues. CDR3 sequence reads: CASSSSGSTDTQYF. DNA for the CDR3: TGTGCCAGCAGCTCTAGCGGTAGCACAGATACGCAGTATTTT.

V is TRBV6-5 and J is TRBJ2-1, with TRBD1 matching 8 bases. V lost 6 bases, J lost 3 bases, and 7 bases stayed unmatched. This CDR3 comprises 15 residues. Germline loops: CDR1 MNHEY, CDR2 SVGAGI. The CDR3 sequence is CASRRGGTGYNEQFF. CDR3 nucleotide sequence: TGTGCCAGCAGAAGAGGTGGGACAGGCTACAATGAGCAGTTCTTC.

This clone was found a few times. This chain joins TRBV7-9 and TRBJ1-1, with D unresolved. Germline CDR1 SEHNR, CDR2 FQNEAQ (reference sequence). Trimming cost V 1 base and J 4 bases, with 4 bases left between them. CDR3 length: 12 amino acids. For the CDR3, the DNA is TGTGCCAGCAGCTTAGGGGTCACTGAAGCTTTCTTT. Its translation is CASSLGVTEAFF.

This chain uses TRBV28 with TRBJ2-5; 7 bases align to TRBD2. The CDR3 has 14 residues. Trimming cost V 7 bases and J 1 base; bases outside gene matches: 6. CDR1 MDHEN and CDR2 SYDVKM come from the germline V gene. Here the CDR3 DNA reads TGTGCCAGCACCCGGGGAGGGGTCCAAGAGACCCAGTACTTC. Residues: CASTRGGVQETQYF.